Below, 24 T cell receptor beta chains from the same sample are listed, as sequenced in a study of preoperative IRX-2 immunotherapy in early breast cancer (dated 2019 in TCRdb). The library was obtained by the immunoSEQ multiplex PCR assay. Drawn from immuneACCESS, this table holds only the in-frame rearrangements with V and J called that TCRdb kept. Clones are partly lost; checked studies trace under half to an unresolved V gene and leave the rest unexplained. The sample table lists more than 50,000 clones, roughly 95% of them with a count of one. Jointly, the top ten make up about 1.8% of the sample. The treatment or condition label, read with the paper, signifies: preoperative locoregional IRX-2 cytokine immunotherapy. The specimen was obtained from a patient treated with IRX-2 immunotherapy. The source is a human donor with breast cancer.

The chain carries TRBV9 and TRBJ1-2, with D unclear. The germline V and J ends were trimmed by 4 bases and 8 bases, with 12 bases remaining between them. Germline V gene sequence: CDR1 SGDLS, CDR2 YYNGEE. CDR3 size: 12 residues. The CDR3 DNA follows: TGTGCCAGCAGCCCCCCCCGTGGCGGCTACACCTTC. Encoded protein: CASSPPRGGYTF.

The rearrangement joins TRBV7-2 to TRBJ2-7; 12 nucleotides line up with TRBD2. Germline V gene sequence: CDR1 SGHTA, CDR2 FQGNSA. This CDR3 is 15 amino acids long. V shed 1 base, J shed 2 bases, and the junction held 0 bases outside the gene matches. CDR3 in DNA: TGTGCCAGCAGCTTAGGACTAGCGGGAGCCTACGAGCAGTACTTC. Encoded protein: CASSLGLAGAYEQYF.

This rearrangement joins TRBV5-1 to TRBJ1-1; D remains unclear. Germline V gene lookup returns CDR1 SGHRS and CDR2 YFSETQ. The CDR3 is 15 residues long. With 0 bases removed from V and 5 bases from J, the gap between germline ends came to 14 bases. CDR3 in amino acids: CASSLGWQAGTEAFF. The CDR3 DNA reads as TGCGCCAGCAGCTTGGGCTGGCAGGCGGGGACTGAAGCTTTCTTT.

This chain uses TRBV6-6 with TRBJ1-2; the match to TRBD1 covers 9 bases. Trimming cost V 5 bases and J 2 bases; bases outside gene matches: 6. Germline V gene lookup returns CDR1 MNHNY and CDR2 SVGAGI (reference sequence). CDR3 size: 15 residues. The DNA for the CDR3 is TGTGCCAGCAGTAGTACAGGGGGCATAAACTATGGCTACACCTTC. It translates to CASSSTGGINYGYTF.

The V and J genes are TRBV9 and TRBJ1-2; no reliable D call. Trimming pared 1 base from V and 8 bases from J, leaving 18 bases between. Germline lookup yields CDR1 SGDLS and CDR2 YYNGEE. This CDR3 comprises 15 residues. The DNA for the CDR3 is TGTGCCAGCAGCGTACCGCCGTCGATGCCCTTGGGCTACACCTTC. Protein product: CASSVPPSMPLGYTF.

The chain employs TRBV7-3 and TRBJ2-2; tentative D call: TRBD2 (7 bases). CDR1 and CDR2 from the germline V gene are SGHTA and FQGTGA. Trimming shortened V by 6 bases and J by 7 bases, and 18 bases separated the two germline ends. The length of the CDR3 is 15 residues. The DNA of the CDR3 is TGTGCCAGCAGGAGAGGAGTTAGGGGGGGCGGGGAGCTGTTTTTT. Its translation is CASRRGVRGGGELFF.

V is TRBV5-1 and J is TRBJ2-5; TRBD2 matches at 10 bases. The CDR3 consists of 16 residues. Germline V gene lookup returns CDR1 SGHRS and CDR2 YFSETQ. V lost 4 bases, J lost 4 bases, and 10 bases stayed unmatched. CDR3 nucleotide sequence: TGCGCCAGCAGCCGGACGGTAGCGGGGGGAGGAGAGACCCAGTACTTC. As protein: CASSRTVAGGGETQYF. Filled out from reference TRBV5-1 and TRBJ2-5, the complete variable domain reads KAGVTQTPRYLIKTRGQQVTLSCSPISGHRSVSWYQQTPGQGLQFLFEYFSETQRNKGNFPGRFSGRQFSNSRSEMNVSTLELGDSALYLCASSRTVAGGGETQYFGPGTRLLVL.

V gene TRBV7-2 combines with J gene TRBJ1-1, with 9 bases fitting TRBD1. The germline CDR1 and CDR2 sequences are SGHTA and FQGNSA. V shed 5 bases and J 5 bases; nucleotides not matched to a gene: 9. The CDR3 is made up of 15 amino acids. The CDR3 reads CASSITGTGLTEAFF. CDR3 nucleotides: TGTGCCAGCAGCATCACCGGGACAGGGTTAACTGAAGCTTTCTTT.

The rearrangement links TRBV9 to TRBJ2-4; no firm D call. The V gene's germline CDR1 is SGDLS and CDR2 YYNGEE. V was pared by 2 bases and J by 6 bases, with 12 bases between. This CDR3 contains 14 residues. This CDR3 reads CASSVDSASNIQYF. The CDR3 bases are TGTGCCAGCAGCGTTGATTCGGCTTCAAACATTCAGTACTTC.

The rearrangement links TRBV4-1 to TRBJ1-5; a possible D gene is TRBD1 (5 bases). This CDR3 region has 17 residues. Germline V gene data show CDR1 as MGHRA and CDR2 as YSYEKL. The V gene lost 8 bases and the J gene lost 4 bases, with 24 bases spanning the gap. This CDR3 is CASQAPGHRLGNQPQHF. CDR3 coding DNA: TGCGCCAGCCAGGCCCCGGGGCACAGGCTAGGAAATCAGCCCCAGCATTTT.

This rearrangement joins TRBV10-3 to TRBJ1-5; 7 bases line up with TRBD1. Germline CDR1 reads ENHRY; CDR2 reads SYGVKD. Unmatched junction bases numbered 7, after V lost 10 bases and J lost 4 bases. CDR3 length: 13 residues. CDR3 coding DNA: TGTGCCACCAGGGACAGTTTAAATCAGCCCCAGCATTTT. Amino acid sequence: CATRDSLNQPQHF.

The chain employs TRBV19 and TRBJ1-2, with TRBD1 identical over 7 bases. J lost 6 bases, V lost 5 bases, and 15 bases had no gene match. The CDR3 is 16 residues long. Per germline, CDR1 LNHDA and CDR2 SQIVND (reference sequence). This chain's CDR3 is CASSPRQGRFGHGYTF. DNA for the CDR3: TGTGCCAGTAGTCCTCGACAGGGAAGGTTCGGCCATGGCTACACCTTC.

CDR3 coding DNA: TGTGCCAGCAGCCTGAGTCGCACCGGGGAGCTGTTTTTT. This translates into CASSLSRTGELFF. The genes are TRBV7-9 and TRBJ2-2; D unresolved. This CDR3 comprises 13 residues. Germline V gene data show CDR1 as SEHNR and CDR2 as FQNEAQ (reference sequence). V was trimmed by 5 bases and J by 4 bases, leaving 8 bases between them.

The chain recombines TRBV5-6 with TRBJ2-1, with 11 bases fitting TRBD2. The CDR3 length is 16 residues. CDR1 and CDR2 from the germline V gene are SGHDT and YYEEEE. V gave up 0 bases and J gave up 10 bases; unmatched junction bases: 9. CDR3 DNA sequence: TGTGCCAGCAGCTTGGCCTTACTAGCGGGGGCCCAAGAGCAGTTCTTC. Translating it yields CASSLALLAGAQEQFF.

This clone came up a few times. This chain connects TRBV18 to TRBJ1-3, with D uncertain. Trimming cost V 3 bases and J 1 base, with 4 bases left between them. This CDR3 has 13 amino acids. Germline CDR1 reads KGHSH; CDR2 reads LQKENI. The CDR3 loop is CASSPGSGNTIYF. Here the CDR3 DNA reads TGTGCCAGCTCACCGGGGTCTGGAAACACCATATATTTT.

This chain uses TRBV14 with TRBJ2-5; D unresolved. V was clipped by 4 bases and J by 4 bases, with 7 bases between them. CDR3 length equals 12 residues. The germline V gene has CDR1 SGHDN and CDR2 FVKESK. CDR3 coding DNA: TGTGCCAGCAGCCTGGTTGGAGAGACCCAGTACTTC. Its protein product is CASSLVGETQYF. The variable domain in full, completed from reference TRBV14 and TRBJ2-5, reads EAGVTQFPSHSVIEKGQTVTLRCDPISGHDNLYWYRRVMGKEIKFLLHFVKESKQDESGMPNNRFLAERTGGTYSTLKVQPAELEDSGVYFCASSLVGETQYFGPGTRLLVL.

The chain recombines TRBV5-1 with TRBJ2-1; D is possibly TRBD2 (6 bases). The CDR3 sequence is 16 residues long. CDR1 and CDR2 from the germline V gene are SGHRS and YFSETQ. V was shortened by 2 bases and J by 1 base, with 13 bases between the two germline ends. Here the CDR3 reads CASSFMPAGSYNEQFF. The CDR3 region has the DNA TGCGCCAGCAGCTTTATGCCGGCGGGGTCCTACAATGAGCAGTTCTTC.

This chain uses TRBV6-1 with TRBJ2-2; a weak D match, TRBD1 (5 bases). Germline lookup yields CDR1 MNHNS and CDR2 SASEGT. The CDR3 is 14 residues long. Trimming took off 8 bases at V and 9 bases at J, with 19 bases between the two ends. CDR3 sequence reads: CASGQESWGRELFF. The CDR3 bases are TGTGCCAGCGGACAAGAATCATGGGGCCGGGAGCTGTTTTTT.

The J gene is TRBJ1-1, the V gene TRBV5-1; unclear D gene. This CDR3 contains 14 residues. Trimming shortened V by 5 bases and J by 1 base, and 12 bases separated the two germline ends. Per the germline V gene, CDR1 is SGHRS and CDR2 is YFSETQ. CDR3 sequence reads: CASRLRPQNTEAFF. CDR3 nucleotides: TGCGCCAGCAGACTCCGCCCCCAGAACACTGAAGCTTTCTTT.

This chain joins TRBV30 and TRBJ2-5; D tentatively reads TRBD1 or TRBD2 (5 bases each). V lost 3 bases and J lost 1, with 9 bases in between. This CDR3 has 13 residues. The V gene's germline CDR1 is GTSNPN and CDR2 SVGIG (reference sequence). CDR3 residues: CAWRFGGQETQYF. The CDR3 region has the DNA TGTGCCTGGAGATTTGGGGGCCAAGAGACCCAGTACTTC.

The chain links TRBV4-2 to TRBJ2-7, with 12 positions matching TRBD2. CDR1 is LGHNA, CDR2 YNFKEQ, per germline. This CDR3 contains 16 residues. V lost 2 bases, J lost 3 bases, and 5 bases stayed unmatched. The CDR3 region is CASSQSLAGGLYEQYF. The CDR3 DNA reads TGTGCCAGCAGCCAATCTCTAGCGGGGGGGCTCTACGAGCAGTACTTC.

The chain recombines TRBV4-3 with TRBJ2-5, with 7 bases identical to TRBD2. The V gene's germline CDR1 is LGHNA and CDR2 YSLEER. Trimming at V came to 3 bases and at J to 2 bases, leaving 3 bases not matched to a gene. The CDR3 length is 14 residues. CDR3 coding DNA: TGCGCCAGCAGCCACGTGGGGGGGCAAGAGACCCAGTACTTC. Its translation: CASSHVGGQETQYF.

The chain joins TRBV28 to TRBJ1-4; TRBD1 might be the D (6 bases). Trimming removed 8 bases at V and 10 bases at J, with 20 bases between. In germline, CDR1 is MDHEN, CDR2 SYDVKM. This CDR3 region has 14 residues. This chain's CDR3 is CASEKGVSRRKLFF. The CDR3 DNA sequence: TGTGCCAGCGAGAAGGGGGTTAGTCGACGAAAACTGTTTTTT. Filled out from reference TRBV28 and TRBJ1-4, the complete variable domain reads DVKVTQSSRYLVKRTGEKVFLECVQDMDHENMFWYRQDPGLGLRLIYFSYDVKMKEKGDIPEGYSVSREKKERFSLILESASTNQTSMYLCASEKGVSRRKLFFGSGTQLSVL.

This clone occurred once. V usage is TRBV7-2 and J usage is TRBJ2-2; D gene unclear. CDR1 SGHTA and CDR2 FQGNSA come from the germline V gene. Trimming took 1 base from V and 4 from J, leaving 7 bases between them. This CDR3 comprises 14 residues. The CDR3, as DNA: TGTGCCAGCAGCTTAGTGTCTAGCACCGGGGAGCTGTTTTTT. Protein: CASSLVSSTGELFF.